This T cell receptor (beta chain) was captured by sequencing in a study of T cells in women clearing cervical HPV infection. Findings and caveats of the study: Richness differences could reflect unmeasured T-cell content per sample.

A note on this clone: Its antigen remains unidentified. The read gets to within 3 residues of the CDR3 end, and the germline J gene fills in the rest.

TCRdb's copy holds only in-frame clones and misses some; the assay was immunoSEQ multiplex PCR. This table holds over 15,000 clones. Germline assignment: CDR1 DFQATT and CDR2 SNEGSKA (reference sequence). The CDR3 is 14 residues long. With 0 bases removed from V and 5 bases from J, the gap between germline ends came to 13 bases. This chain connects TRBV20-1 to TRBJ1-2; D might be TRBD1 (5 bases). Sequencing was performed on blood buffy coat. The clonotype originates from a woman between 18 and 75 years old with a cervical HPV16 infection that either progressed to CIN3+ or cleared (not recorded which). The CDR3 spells CSARDYDRTYGYTF. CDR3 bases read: TGCAGTGCTAGAGATTATGACAGAACTTATGGC.